This T cell receptor (beta chain) was identified during a study of T cells in Graves' hyperthyroidism and ophthalmopathy. RNA transcripts served as the template for amplifying TCR beta CDR3 regions. The TCR CDR3 was amplified in a first-round RT-PCR using the HTBI primer set. TCRdb re-analysed the multiplex PCR reads in MiXCR, keeping a single row per CDR3 protein. The repertoire consists of 350,000 or so distinct CDR3 sequences, with about a sixth occurring once and the leading ten covering roughly 15%. This clonotype was recorded many times. Trimming took 0 bases from V and 9 from J, leaving 17 bases between them. From germline, CDR1 is SGHVS and CDR2 FQNEAQ. The CDR3 extends over 15 amino acids. Patients were excluded because of uncontrolled infection, other autoimmune disease, pregnancy or lactation.

Sequencing was done on a sample of blood. The receptor was derived from a woman aged 40-49 years with Graves' ophthalmopathy. The rearrangement joins TRBV7-8 to TRBJ1-2; the D gene is possibly TRBD1 (6 bases). The CDR3 sequence is CASSLASGAGARYTF. CDR3 coding DNA: TGTGCCAGCAGCTTAGCGTCAGGAGCGGGGGCACGCTACACCTTC.